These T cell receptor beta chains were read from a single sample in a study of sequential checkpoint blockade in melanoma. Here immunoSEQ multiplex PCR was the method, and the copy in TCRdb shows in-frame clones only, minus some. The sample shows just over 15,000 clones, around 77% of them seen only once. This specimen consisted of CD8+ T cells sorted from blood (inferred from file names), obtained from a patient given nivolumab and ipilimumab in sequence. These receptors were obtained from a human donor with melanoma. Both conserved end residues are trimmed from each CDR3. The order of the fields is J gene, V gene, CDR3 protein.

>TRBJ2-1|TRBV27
ASSLSGRGFGEQF
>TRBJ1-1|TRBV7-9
ASSPREVGENTEAF
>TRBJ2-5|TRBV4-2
ASSQDRASASETQY
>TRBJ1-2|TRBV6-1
ASSDSGSDGYT
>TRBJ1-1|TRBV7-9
ASSLVQGSNTEAF
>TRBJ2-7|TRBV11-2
ASSLGTGGGYEQY
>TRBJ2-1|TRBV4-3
ASSQDGGGSSYNEQF
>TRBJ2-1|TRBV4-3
ASSQVTSGSNEQF
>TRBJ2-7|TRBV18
ASSPPEKDRYEQY
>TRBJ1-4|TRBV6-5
ASSYRTGVAEKLF
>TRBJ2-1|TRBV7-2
ASSLAGGYNEQF
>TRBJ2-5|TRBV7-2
ASSDGQGPKTQY
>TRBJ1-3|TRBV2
ASRGTLDTGNTIY
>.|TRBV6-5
ASSATSGSSYEQY
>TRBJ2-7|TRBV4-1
ASSQARVGSYSYEQY
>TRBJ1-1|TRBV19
ASSIVLQGEAF
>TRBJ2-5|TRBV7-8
ASSRGTGGREWETQY
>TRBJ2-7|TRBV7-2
ASSLNRDSGLYEQY
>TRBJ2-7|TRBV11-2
ASSLSLSYEQY